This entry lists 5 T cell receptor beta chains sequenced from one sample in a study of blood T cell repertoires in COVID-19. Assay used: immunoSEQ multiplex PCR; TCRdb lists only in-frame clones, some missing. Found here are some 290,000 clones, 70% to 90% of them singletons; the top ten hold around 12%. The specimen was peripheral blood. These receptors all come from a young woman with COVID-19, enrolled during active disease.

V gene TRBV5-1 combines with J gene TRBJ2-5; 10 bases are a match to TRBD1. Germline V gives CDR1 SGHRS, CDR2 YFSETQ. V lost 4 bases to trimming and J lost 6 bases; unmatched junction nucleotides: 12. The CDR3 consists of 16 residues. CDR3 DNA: TGCGCCAGCAGCGACGGGGACAGGGGAGGGGGAAAGACCCAGTACTTC. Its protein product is CASSDGDRGGGKTQYF.

The CDR3 bases are TGCAGTGCTAGTTCTGGGGGGTATACCGGGGAGCTGTTTTTT. Translating it yields CSASSGGYTGELFF. This rearrangement joins TRBV20-1 to TRBJ2-2, with D perhaps matching TRBD2 (6 bases). Per germline, CDR1 DFQATT and CDR2 SNEGSKA (reference sequence). This CDR3 spans 14 amino acids. V was cut by 3 bases and J by 5 bases, with 13 bases left in between.

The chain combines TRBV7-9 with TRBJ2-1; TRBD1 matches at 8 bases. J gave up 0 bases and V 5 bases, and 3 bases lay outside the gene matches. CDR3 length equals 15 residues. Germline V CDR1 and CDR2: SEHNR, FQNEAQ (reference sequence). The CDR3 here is CASSVTGGSYNEQFF. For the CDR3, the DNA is TGTGCCAGCAGCGTCACAGGGGGCTCCTACAATGAGCAGTTCTTC.

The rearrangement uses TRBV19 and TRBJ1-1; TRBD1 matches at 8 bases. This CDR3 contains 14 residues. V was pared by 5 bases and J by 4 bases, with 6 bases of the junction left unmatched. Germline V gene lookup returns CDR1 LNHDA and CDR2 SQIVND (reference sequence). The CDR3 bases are TGTGCCAGTAGTTTTCGGACAGGGAGCACTGAAGCTTTCTTT. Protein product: CASSFRTGSTEAFF.

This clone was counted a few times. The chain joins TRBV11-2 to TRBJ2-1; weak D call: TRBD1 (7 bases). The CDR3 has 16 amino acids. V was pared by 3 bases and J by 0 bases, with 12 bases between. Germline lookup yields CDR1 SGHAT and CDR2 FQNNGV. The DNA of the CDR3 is TGTGCCAGCAGCTTGGCGGGACAGATCTCCTACAATGAGCAGTTCTTC. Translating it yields CASSLAGQISYNEQFF. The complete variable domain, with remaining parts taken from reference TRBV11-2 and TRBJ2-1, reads EAGVAQSPRYKIIEKRQSVAFWCNPISGHATLYWYQQILGQGPKLLIQFQNNGVVDDSQLPKDRFSAERLKGVDSTLKIQPAKLEDSAVYLCASSLAGQISYNEQFFGPGTRLTVL.